The clone carrying this T cell receptor (beta chain) has at least ten counts. Samples each had at least 6 micrograms of total RNA extracted. A second PCR, run for about 6 to 11 cycles, used a sample-barcoded 5' primer plus a J-beta primer mix. Every molecule of cDNA carried a tag from a template-switch adaptor with 12 random nucleotides. All samples gave at least 3 million CDR3-containing paired-end reads. TCRdb recomputed calls from the 5' RACE reads with MiXCR, one row per CDR3 protein. In the table there are roughly 1.6 million distinct CDR3 sequences, 30% to 40% of which are singletons. This record comes from a study of blood T cells in healthy people across ages. Sequenced sample: blood. This TCR came from a woman aged 30 to 39 in good health.

As DNA, the CDR3 is TGCAGCGTTGAAGTTCGGGACAGGGGGACAGATACGCAGTATTTT. Protein product: CSVEVRDRGTDTQYF. J is TRBJ2-3 and V is TRBV29-1, with 11 bases lining up with TRBD1. After removal of 1 base from V and 3 bases from J, the junction contained 3 bases not matched to a gene. The CDR3 runs to 15 residues. Germline CDR1 and CDR2: SQVTM and ANQGSEA.